This TCR beta chain comes out of a study of T cell responses to AZD1222 COVID-19 vaccine. Method: immunoSEQ multiplex PCR; TCRdb's copy keeps in-frame clones and lacks some. The table records 150,000 or so clones, 92% of them present only once. Trimming pared 1 base from V and 5 bases from J, leaving 5 bases between. CDR3 size: 12 residues. Germline values: CDR1 SEHNR, CDR2 FQNEAQ (reference sequence). Sequencing was performed on peripheral blood, taken 28 days after the second AZD1222 dose. The chain joins TRBV7-9 to TRBJ1-2; D call uncertain. This clonotype originated in an adult who received the AZD1222 COVID-19 vaccine. CDR3 sequence (DNA): TGTGCCAGCAGCTTAGACTGGTATGGCTACACCTTC. It translates to CASSLDWYGYTF.